The clone carrying this T cell receptor beta chain was counted ten times or more. Its antigen is unidentified. Via MiXCR, TCRdb re-called the 5' RACE reads, giving one row per CDR3 protein. The sample records some 11,000 distinct CDR3 sequences, around 5% being singletons. The sample's time point: sample taken at primary tumor resection. This sample stems from a study of spatial heterogeneity in lung cancer. Study-wide background: Matched bulk RNA-seq yielded a T cell module score, and TCR transcript counts in tumor regions correlated strongly with that score. Study-wide results and caveats: Counts of expanded alpha and beta TCRs within tumors tracked the tumor nonsynonymous mutation count.

Between the trimmed V and J ends, which lost 3 bases and 1 base, there was a span of 12 bases. This CDR3 has 16 residues. CDR1 LGHNA and CDR2 YSLEER come from the germline V gene. The chain links TRBV4-3 to TRBJ2-2; D perhaps matches TRBD2 (6 bases). This TCR came from a male donor with early-stage non-small cell lung cancer. The input for sequencing was lung tumor tissue, taken at surgery. The CDR3 region has the DNA TGCGCCAGCAGCCAGTGGGGGGTGCTGAACACCGGGGAGCTGTTTTTT. It translates to CASSQWGVLNTGELFF.